A selection of T cell receptor beta chains follows, all from one sample in a study of cytomegalovirus exposure and HLA in healthy donors. Clones were sequenced by immunoSEQ multiplex PCR, and TCRdb holds only the in-frame ones, with some missing. Of about 73,000 clones listed, around 75% are singletons. The sequenced material came from PBMCs. The receptors shown here come from a man aged 70-80 years in good health and CMV-seronegative. Both conserved end residues are part of each CDR3. The D gene is left open where the match is weak. Rows may omit the clone size; those that give it use once, few, many or a size class.

TRBJ2-2 | - | - | TRBV27 | CASPEAGPGELFF | TGTGCCAGCCCGGAGGCTGGGCCCGGGGAGCTGTTTTTT
TRBJ2-7 | TRBD2 | - | TRBV18 | CASSPPMAGGTLEQYF | TGTGCCAGCTCACCACCGATGGCGGGAGGGACTCTCGAGCAGTACTTC
TRBJ1-2 | TRBD1 | - | TRBV18 | CASSPDRDYGYTF | TGTGCCAGCTCTCCCGACAGGGACTATGGCTACACCTTC
TRBJ2-3 | - | - | TRBV7-6 | CASSPGHSTDTQYF | TGTGCCAGCAGCCCTGGGCATAGCACAGATACGCAGTATTTT
TRBJ2-3 | - | - | TRBV7-2 | CASSLTYRGGTDTQYF | TGTGCCAGCAGCTTAACCTACAGGGGAGGTACAGATACGCAGTATTTT
TRBJ2-1 | TRBD2 | - | TRBV7-8 | CASSLVRLGDLAGGYEHNEQFF | TGTGCCAGCAGCTTAGTCCGTCTGGGTGATCTAGCGGGAGGGTACGAACACAATGAGCAGTTCTTC
TRBJ2-7 | - | - | TRBV25-1 | CASSRQVSYEQYF | TGTGCCAGCAGCCGACAGGTCTCCTACGAGCAGTACTTC
TRBJ2-3 | TRBD2 | - | TRBV6-1 | CASSESRVVSGSTDTQYF | TGTGCCAGCAGTGAGTCGAGAGTGGTTAGCGGGAGCACAGATACGCAGTATTTT
TRBJ1-1 | - | - | TRBV11-3 | CASSLVSETEAFF | TGTGCCAGCAGCTTAGTGAGCGAAACTGAAGCTTTCTTT
TRBJ2-1 | TRBD2 | - | TRBV19 | CASSTGRVNEQFF | TGTGCCAGTAGCACCGGGAGGGTCAATGAGCAGTTCTTC
TRBJ2-7 | TRBD1 | - | TRBV6-6 | CASRGVGQGEDEQYF | TGTGCCAGCAGAGGAGTCGGACAGGGGGAGGACGAGCAGTACTTC
TRBJ2-4 | TRBD1 | once | TRBV7-2 | CASSLGGTGLAKNIQYF | TGTGCCAGCAGCTTAGGAGGGACAGGATTAGCCAAAAACATTCAGTACTTC
TRBJ2-4 | TRBD2 | few | TRBV7-2 | CASSLAGGRNIQYF | TGTGCCAGCAGCCTAGCGGGGGGGCGAAACATTCAGTACTTC
TRBJ2-1 | - | - | TRBV25-1 | CASIRGGSYNEQFF | TGTGCCAGCATTAGGGGCGGCTCCTACAATGAGCAGTTCTTC
TRBJ2-2 | - | - | TRBV5-1 | CASSPRTATNTGELFF | TGCGCCAGCAGCCCTCGGACAGCCACGAACACCGGGGAGCTGTTTTTT
TRBJ2-7 | - | - | TRBV2 | CASRATTISYEQYF | TGTGCCAGCAGGGCCACGACAATCTCCTACGAGCAGTACTTC
TRBJ1-1 | - | - | TRBV7-9 | CASSFNRVGAEAFF | TGTGCCAGCAGCTTTAACAGGGTCGGGGCTGAAGCTTTCTTT
TRBJ2-2 | TRBD1 | - | TRBV6-1 | CASSDNRGTGELFF | TGTGCCAGCAGTGATAACAGGGGCACCGGGGAGCTGTTTTTT
TRBJ1-1 | TRBD1 | few | TRBV30 | CAWNEGALTEAFF | TGTGCCTGGAATGAGGGGGCCCTCACTGAAGCTTTCTTT
TRBJ2-7 | - | - | TRBV6-5 | CASSYSRQQGYYEQYF | TGTGCCAGCAGTTACTCGAGACAGCAGGGTTACTACGAGCAGTACTTC
TRBJ2-6 | TRBD1 | - | TRBV28 | CASKPGQGAPGANVLTF | TGTGCCAGCAAACCAGGACAGGGGGCGCCTGGGGCCAACGTCCTGACTTTC
TRBJ2-2 | TRBD1 | - | TRBV28 | CASRKDRGRQYTGELFF | TGTGCCAGCAGAAAGGACAGGGGACGACAATACACCGGGGAGCTGTTTTTT
TRBJ1-6 | - | - | TRBV7-2 | CASSRSEAMALHF | TGTGCCAGCAGCCGATCAGAGGCGATGGCCCTCCACTTT
TRBJ2-1 | TRBD2 | - | TRBV5-1 | CASSLIAGARNEQFF | TGCGCCAGCAGCTTGATCGCGGGAGCTAGGAATGAGCAGTTCTTC
TRBJ2-5 | TRBD2 | - | TRBV5-1 | CASSSTSGIETQYF | TGCGCCAGCAGCTCAACTAGCGGGATCGAGACCCAGTACTTC
TRBJ2-7 | TRBD2 | - | TRBV15 | CATSRLTSGVSYEQYF | TGTGCCACCAGCAGGTTGACTAGCGGGGTCTCCTACGAGCAGTACTTC
TRBJ2-2 | TRBD1 | - | TRBV9 | CASSVSSPTGGFTGELFF | TGTGCCAGCAGCGTATCAAGTCCTACAGGGGGTTTCACCGGGGAGCTGTTTTTT
TRBJ2-1 | TRBD2 | - | TRBV4-1 | CASSQDWVSSGSDEQFF | TGCGCCAGCAGCCAAGATTGGGTTTCTAGCGGGAGTGATGAGCAGTTCTTC
TRBJ1-2 | TRBD1 | - | TRBV7-2 | CASSAGQGYGYTF | TGTGCCAGCAGCGCAGGACAGGGGTATGGCTACACCTTC
TRBJ2-1 | TRBD2 | once | TRBV18 | CASSPLASGSSEQFF | TGTGCCAGCTCACCATTGGCTAGCGGGAGTTCGGAGCAGTTCTTC
TRBJ2-5 | TRBD2 | - | TRBV5-4 | CASRAQGTSEGTQYF | TGTGCCAGCAGGGCGCAGGGGACTAGCGAGGGGACCCAGTACTTC
TRBJ1-3 | TRBD1 | few | TRBV30 | CAWSGTGGGNTIYF | TGTGCCTGGAGTGGGACAGGAGGTGGAAACACCATATATTTT
TRBJ1-6 | - | few | TRBV2 | CASKGESRGSPLHF | TGTGCCAGCAAGGGAGAATCGCGGGGTTCACCCCTCCACTTT
TRBJ2-7 | - | - | TRBV7-9 | CASSPGDRAGQYF | TGTGCCAGCAGCCCGGGGGACCGTGCCGGGCAGTACTTC
TRBJ2-3 | TRBD2 | - | TRBV5-1 | CASSLGGLAGDTDTQYF | TGCGCCAGCAGCTTGGGGGGACTAGCGGGAGACACAGATACGCAGTATTTT
TRBJ2-7 | - | - | TRBV6-1 | CASSVDMTAASYEQYF | TGTGCCAGCAGTGTTGACATGACAGCAGCCTCCTACGAGCAGTACTTC
TRBJ2-7 | TRBD1 | few | TRBV6-5 | CASSSAGTASYEQYF | TGTGCCAGCAGTTCGGCCGGGACAGCCTCATACGAGCAGTACTTC
TRBJ2-1 | TRBD1 | - | TRBV7-9 | CASSLARTGPYNEQFF | TGTGCCAGCAGCTTAGCTCGGACAGGTCCCTACAATGAGCAGTTCTTC
TRBJ1-2 | TRBD1 | - | TRBV7-9 | CASSSGQGNYGYTF | TGTGCCAGCAGCTCCGGACAGGGCAACTATGGCTACACCTTC
TRBJ1-3 | - | few | TRBV27 | CASSLSQGLRGNTIYF | TGTGCCAGCAGTTTATCCCAGGGCCTAAGAGGAAACACCATATATTTT
TRBJ1-2 | TRBD1 | - | TRBV25-1 | CASSIGQAGSYTF | TGTGCCAGCAGTATTGGACAGGCGGGTAGCTACACCTTC
TRBJ1-2 | TRBD1 | - | TRBV5-6 | CASILTGVDNGYTF | TGTGCCAGCATCCTGACAGGGGTGGACAATGGCTACACCTTC
TRBJ1-6 | TRBD1 | - | TRBV14 | CASSQTGTGVSPLHF | TGTGCCAGCAGCCAGACCGGGACAGGGGTTTCACCCCTCCACTTT
TRBJ2-7 | TRBD1 | - | TRBV6-6 | CASSPGQSGEQYF | TGTGCCAGCAGCCCGGGACAGTCCGGCGAGCAGTACTTC
TRBJ2-2 | TRBD1 | - | TRBV19 | CASTSGTGWTGELFF | TGTGCCAGTACCTCCGGGACAGGGTGGACCGGGGAGCTGTTTTTT
TRBJ2-7 | TRBD2 | - | TRBV30 | CAWETSGGSYEQYF | TGTGCCTGGGAGACTAGCGGGGGCTCCTACGAGCAGTACTTC
TRBJ2-3 | - | - | TRBV6-1 | CASSLGLYTQYF | TGTGCCAGCAGCTTAGGACTCTATACGCAGTATTTT
TRBJ1-6 | - | - | TRBV21-1 | CASSNRVRGRDSPLHF | TGTGCCAGCAGCAATCGTGTAAGGGGGCGGGATTCACCCCTCCACTTT
TRBJ1-2 | TRBD1 | - | TRBV10-2 | CASRRTGDYGYTF | TGCGCCAGCAGAAGGACAGGTGATTATGGCTACACCTTC
TRBJ1-5 | TRBD1 | - | TRBV6-1 | CASSGDWTGLNQPQHF | TGTGCCAGCAGTGGAGATTGGACAGGATTAAATCAGCCCCAGCATTTT
TRBJ1-1 | - | - | TRBV6-5 | CASRPTGTHEAFF | TGTGCCAGCAGGCCAACCGGGACACATGAAGCTTTCTTT